This T cell receptor (beta chain) was recorded in a study of blood T cell repertoires in COVID-19. The overall study: The samples span acute and convalescent COVID-19 from the United States, Italy and Spain. Sample material is recorded as cDNA or gDNA derived from T cells, B-cell-depleted T cells, or PBMCs.

This CDR3 contains 14 residues. CDR1 LGHDT and CDR2 YNNKEL come from the germline V gene (reference sequence). Trimming took 0 bases from V and 7 from J, leaving 12 bases between them. Original processing methods: Counts of nucleated cells, estimated from reference gene primer amplification, were obtained. The method was immunoSEQ multiplex PCR; TCRdb's version includes in-frame clones alone and lacks a portion of them. That table furnishes V, J and clone size, whereas the DNA furnished D and trimming. The sample includes roughly 120,000 clones, about 94% of them seen just once. Patients in Seattle were enrolled during active infection, then followed longitudinally.

The rearrangement links TRBV3-1 (or the pseudogene TRBV3-2) to TRBJ1-2; D gene uncertain. This sequence was found in a middle-aged man with COVID-19, enrolled during active disease. Input material: peripheral blood. The CDR3 nucleotides are TGTGCCAGCAGCCAAGAGAGGAGCGCCGCTGGCTACACCTTC. Amino acid sequence: CASSQERSAAGYTF.